Below, one TCR beta chain is given with its context. Its antigen is undetermined. These data originate in a study of cytomegalovirus exposure and HLA in healthy donors. Whole-study findings and limits: The listing of 150 to 200 TCR beta chains classed them as cytomegalovirus-associated. Earlier analysis yielded a pattern in which most TCR beta V segments were productive about 90% or about 30% of the time. The study reported that TCR beta sequences accurately predicted HLA-A and HLA-B alleles in most subjects.

Deletions cut 0 bases from V and 4 bases from J, with 7 bases between. The CDR3 has 13 amino acids. CDR1 and CDR2 from the germline V gene are LNHDA and SQIVND (reference sequence). Primers included in the PCR were 60 Vbeta and 13 Jbeta primers. In the original analysis: There were 70 million to 95 million unique TCR beta chains by a later count, and 10 million to 12 million of them were shared. TCRdb's table, derived via immunoSEQ multiplex PCR, lists solely in-frame clones and lacks some. The D gene and trimming were derived from the DNA, and the V and J assignments and clone size from that table. The sample data list roughly 220,000 clones.

The gene calls are TRBV19 and TRBJ2-7; D call uncertain. Sequenced material: PBMCs. This clonotype originated in a girl aged 2 to 9 in good health and CMV-seropositive. For the CDR3, the DNA is TGTGCCAGTAGTATAGATGGCGGTTACGAGCAGTACTTC. Translating gives CASSIDGGYEQYF.